This T cell receptor (beta chain) is from a study of PD-L1 blockade in urothelial cancer. Study in general: Starting in about 2014, patients were given atezolizumab (1,200 mg intravenously every 3 weeks). Patients had undergone 0 to 3 prior chemotherapy regimens.

Described time point: pretreatment peripheral blood. V shed 6 bases, J shed 6 bases, and the junction held 5 bases outside the gene matches. The CDR3 spans 14 residues. The germline CDR1 and CDR2 sequences are SGHTA and FQGNSA. Profiled with immunoSEQ multiplex PCR; TCRdb holds only in-frame clones, not every one. The data contain almost 50,000 clones, around four fifths of them singletons. The TCR originated in a man in his 70s with urothelial cancer. The material was PBMCs, obtained around atezolizumab (anti-PD-L1) treatment. The chain couples TRBV7-2 to TRBJ2-7; 13 bases are shared with TRBD2. CDR3 bases: TGTGCCAGCAGGCCGGGGACTAGCGGGACCGAGCAGTACTTC. Its translation is CASRPGTSGTEQYF.